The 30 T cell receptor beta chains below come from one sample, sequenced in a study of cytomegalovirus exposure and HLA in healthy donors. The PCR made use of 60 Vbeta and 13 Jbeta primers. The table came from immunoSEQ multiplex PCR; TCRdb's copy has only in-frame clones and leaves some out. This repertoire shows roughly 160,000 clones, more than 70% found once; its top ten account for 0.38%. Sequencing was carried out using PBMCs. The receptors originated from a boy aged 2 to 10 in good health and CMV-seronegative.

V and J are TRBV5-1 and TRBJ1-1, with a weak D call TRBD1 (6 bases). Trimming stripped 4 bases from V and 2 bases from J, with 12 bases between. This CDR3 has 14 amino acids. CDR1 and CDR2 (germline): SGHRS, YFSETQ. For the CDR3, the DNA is TGCGCCAGCAGCCCCGGGACACAAAACACTGAAGCTTTCTTT. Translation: CASSPGTQNTEAFF.

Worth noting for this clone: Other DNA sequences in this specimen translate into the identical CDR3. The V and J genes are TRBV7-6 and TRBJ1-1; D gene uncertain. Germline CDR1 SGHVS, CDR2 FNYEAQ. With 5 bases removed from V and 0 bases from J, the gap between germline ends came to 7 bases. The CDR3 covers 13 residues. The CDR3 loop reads CASSADLNTEAFF. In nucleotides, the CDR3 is TGTGCCAGCAGCGCGGATCTGAACACTGAAGCTTTCTTT.

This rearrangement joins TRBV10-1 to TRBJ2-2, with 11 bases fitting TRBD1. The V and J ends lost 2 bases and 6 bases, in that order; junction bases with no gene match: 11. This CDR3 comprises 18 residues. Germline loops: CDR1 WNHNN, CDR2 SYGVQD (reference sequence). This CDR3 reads CASSEPSRDRGKSGELFF. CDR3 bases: TGCGCCAGCAGTGAGCCATCCCGGGACAGGGGGAAATCCGGGGAGCTGTTTTTT.

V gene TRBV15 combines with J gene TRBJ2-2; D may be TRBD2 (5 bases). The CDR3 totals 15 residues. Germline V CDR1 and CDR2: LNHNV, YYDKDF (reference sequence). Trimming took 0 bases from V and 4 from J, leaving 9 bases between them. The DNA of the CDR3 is TGTGCCACCAGCAGAGAGGTGGCGGGCACCGGGGAGCTGTTTTTT. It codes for CATSREVAGTGELFF.

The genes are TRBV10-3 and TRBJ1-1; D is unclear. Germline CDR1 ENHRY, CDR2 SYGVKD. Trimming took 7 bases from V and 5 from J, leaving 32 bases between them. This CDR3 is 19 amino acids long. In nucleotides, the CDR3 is TGTGCCATCACCAGAACCTGGGTCCCACAAATCCGACAAGGTACTGAAGCTTTCTTT. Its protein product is CAITRTWVPQIRQGTEAFF.

The DNA of the CDR3 is TGTGCCAGCACCACAGGACAGGGTAAATACAATGAGCAGTTCTTC. This translates into CASTTGQGKYNEQFF. The chain is built from TRBV7-9 and TRBJ2-1; 8 bases align to TRBD1. With 7 bases clipped from V and 4 bases from J, the junction kept 9 bases outside the gene matches. CDR1 is SEHNR and CDR2 is FQNEAQ in the germline V gene (reference sequence). This CDR3 is built from 15 residues.

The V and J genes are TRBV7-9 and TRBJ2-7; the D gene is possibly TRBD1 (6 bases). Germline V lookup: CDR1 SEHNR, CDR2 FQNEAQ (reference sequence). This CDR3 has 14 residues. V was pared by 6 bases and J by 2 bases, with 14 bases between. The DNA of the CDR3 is TGTGCCAGCAGAAGGGACACGTTAACCTACGAGCAGTACTTC. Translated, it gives CASRRDTLTYEQYF. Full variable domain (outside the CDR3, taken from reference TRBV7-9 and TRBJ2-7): DTGVSQNPRHKITKRGQNVTFRCDPISEHNRLYWYRQTLGQGPEFLTYFQNEAQLEKSRLLSDRFSAERPKGSFSTLEIQRTEQGDSAMYLCASRRDTLTYEQYFGPGTRLTVT.

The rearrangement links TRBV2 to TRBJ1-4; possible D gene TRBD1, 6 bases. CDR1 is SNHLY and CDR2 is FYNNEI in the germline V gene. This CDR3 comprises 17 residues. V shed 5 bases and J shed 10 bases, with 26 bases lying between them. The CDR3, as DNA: TGTGCCAGCAGTTCGGGACAAGGGACCTCCCGAGGCGTAAAACTGTTTTTT. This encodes CASSSGQGTSRGVKLFF.

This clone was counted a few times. This CDR3 is CASTDRGRGSEAFF. As DNA, the CDR3 is TGTGCCAGCACGGACAGGGGGCGCGGGTCTGAAGCTTTCTTT. V is TRBV6-6 and J is TRBJ1-1; 11 bases align to TRBD1. The CDR3 loop spans 14 amino acids. Trimming took 7 bases from V and 6 from J; bases not matched to a gene: 7. The germline V gene encodes CDR1 MNHNY and CDR2 SVGAGI (reference sequence).

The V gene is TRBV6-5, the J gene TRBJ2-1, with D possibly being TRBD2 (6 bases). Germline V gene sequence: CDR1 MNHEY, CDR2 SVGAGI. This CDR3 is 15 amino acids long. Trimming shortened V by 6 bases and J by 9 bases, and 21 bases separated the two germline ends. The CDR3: CASSPARTTDTEQFF. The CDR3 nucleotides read TGTGCCAGCAGCCCTGCGCGGACTACAGACACTGAGCAGTTCTTC.

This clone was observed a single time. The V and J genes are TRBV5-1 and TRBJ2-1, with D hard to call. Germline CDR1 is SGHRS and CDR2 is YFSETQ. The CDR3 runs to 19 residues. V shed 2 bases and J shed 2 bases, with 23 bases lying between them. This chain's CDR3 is CASSLPSPARGTTYNEQFF. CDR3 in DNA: TGCGCCAGCAGCTTACCTTCCCCGGCACGTGGAACTACCTACAATGAGCAGTTCTTC.

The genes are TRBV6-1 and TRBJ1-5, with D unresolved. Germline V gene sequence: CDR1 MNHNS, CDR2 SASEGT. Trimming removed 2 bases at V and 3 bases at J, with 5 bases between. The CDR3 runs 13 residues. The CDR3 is CASSEQDNQPQHF. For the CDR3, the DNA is TGTGCCAGCAGTGAACAGGACAATCAGCCCCAGCATTTT.

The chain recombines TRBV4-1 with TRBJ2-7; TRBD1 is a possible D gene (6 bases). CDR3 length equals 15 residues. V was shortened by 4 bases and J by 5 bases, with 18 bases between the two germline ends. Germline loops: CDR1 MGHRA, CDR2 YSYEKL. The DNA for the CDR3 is TGCGCCAGCAGCCCGGAGCGAGGGGGAAGCGACGAGCAGTACTTC. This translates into CASSPERGGSDEQYF.

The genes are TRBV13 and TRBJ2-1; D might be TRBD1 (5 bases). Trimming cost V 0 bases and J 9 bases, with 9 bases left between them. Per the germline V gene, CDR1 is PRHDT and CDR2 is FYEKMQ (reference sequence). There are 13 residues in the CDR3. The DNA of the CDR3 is TGTGCCAGCAGCTTAGGGCAGGGCAGTGAGCAGTTCTTC. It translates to CASSLGQGSEQFF.

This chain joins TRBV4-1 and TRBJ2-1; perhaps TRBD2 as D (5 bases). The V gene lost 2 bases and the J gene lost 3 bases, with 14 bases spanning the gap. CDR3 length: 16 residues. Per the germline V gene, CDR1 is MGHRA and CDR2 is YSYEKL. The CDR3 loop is CASSQLGLVFYNEQFF. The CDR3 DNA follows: TGCGCCAGCAGCCAACTCGGACTCGTATTCTACAATGAGCAGTTCTTC.

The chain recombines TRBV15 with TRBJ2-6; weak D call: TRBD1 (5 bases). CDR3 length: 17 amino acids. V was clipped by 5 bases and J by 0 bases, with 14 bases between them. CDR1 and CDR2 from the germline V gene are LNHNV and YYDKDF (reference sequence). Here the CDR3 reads CATSPRLGRSGANVLTF. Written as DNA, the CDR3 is TGTGCCACCAGCCCGCGGTTGGGGCGCTCTGGGGCCAACGTCCTGACTTTC.

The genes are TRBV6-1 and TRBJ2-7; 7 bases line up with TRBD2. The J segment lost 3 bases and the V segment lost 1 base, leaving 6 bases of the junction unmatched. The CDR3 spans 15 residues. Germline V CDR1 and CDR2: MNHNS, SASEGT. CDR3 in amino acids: CASSEGAGRDYEQYF. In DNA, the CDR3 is TGTGCCAGCAGTGAAGGGGCAGGGAGGGACTACGAGCAGTACTTC.

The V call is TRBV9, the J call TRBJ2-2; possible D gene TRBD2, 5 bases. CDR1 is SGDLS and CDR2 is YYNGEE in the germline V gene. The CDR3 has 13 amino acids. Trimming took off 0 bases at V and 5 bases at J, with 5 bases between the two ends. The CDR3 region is CASSVAGTGELFF. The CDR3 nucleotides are TGTGCCAGCAGCGTAGCGGGGACCGGGGAGCTGTTTTTT.

CDR3 in amino acids: CASSIEGEQYF. For the CDR3, the DNA is TGTGCCAGTAGTATTGAGGGCGAGCAGTACTTC. The chain recombines TRBV19 with TRBJ2-5, with a possible D match to TRBD2 (5 bases). The assigned J gene may be wrong: the sequence end matches TRBJ2-7 better. The germline V gene encodes CDR1 LNHDA and CDR2 SQIVND (reference sequence). The CDR3 consists of 11 residues.

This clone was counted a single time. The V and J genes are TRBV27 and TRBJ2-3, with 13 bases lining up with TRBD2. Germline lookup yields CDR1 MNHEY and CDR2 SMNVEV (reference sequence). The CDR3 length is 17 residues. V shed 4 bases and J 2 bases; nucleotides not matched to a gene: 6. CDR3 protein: CASSSLGLAGPTDTQYF. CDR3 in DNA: TGTGCCAGCAGTTCCCTGGGACTAGCGGGGCCCACAGATACGCAGTATTTT.

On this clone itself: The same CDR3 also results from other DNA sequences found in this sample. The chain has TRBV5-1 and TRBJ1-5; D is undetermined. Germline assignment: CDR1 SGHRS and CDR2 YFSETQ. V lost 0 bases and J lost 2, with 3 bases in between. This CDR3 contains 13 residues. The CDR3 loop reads CASSLAGNQPQHF. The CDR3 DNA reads TGCGCCAGCAGCTTGGCGGGCAATCAGCCCCAGCATTTT.

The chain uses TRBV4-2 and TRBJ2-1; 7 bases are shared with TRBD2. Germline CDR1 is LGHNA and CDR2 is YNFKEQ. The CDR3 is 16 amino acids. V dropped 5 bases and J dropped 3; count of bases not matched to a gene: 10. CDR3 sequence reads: CASSGEGSGYYNEQFF. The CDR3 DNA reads TGTGCCAGCAGCGGGGAGGGTAGCGGGTACTACAATGAGCAGTTCTTC.

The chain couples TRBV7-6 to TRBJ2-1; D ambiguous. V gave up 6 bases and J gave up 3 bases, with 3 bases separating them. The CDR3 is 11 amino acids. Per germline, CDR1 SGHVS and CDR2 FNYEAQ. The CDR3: CASSHYNEQFF. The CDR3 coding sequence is TGTGCCAGCAGTCACTACAATGAGCAGTTCTTC.

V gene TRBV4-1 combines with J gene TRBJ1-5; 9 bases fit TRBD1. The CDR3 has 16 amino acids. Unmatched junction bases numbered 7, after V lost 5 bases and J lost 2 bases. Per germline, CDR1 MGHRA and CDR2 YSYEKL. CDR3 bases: TGCGCCAGCAGCTCGACAGGGGGAATGGGCAATCAGCCCCAGCATTTT. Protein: CASSSTGGMGNQPQHF.

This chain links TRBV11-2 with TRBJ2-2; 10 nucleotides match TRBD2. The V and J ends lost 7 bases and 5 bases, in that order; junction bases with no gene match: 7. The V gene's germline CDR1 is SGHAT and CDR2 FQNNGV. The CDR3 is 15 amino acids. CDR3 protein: CASNIAGGWTGELFF. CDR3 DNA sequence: TGTGCCAGCAACATAGCGGGAGGATGGACCGGGGAGCTGTTTTTT.

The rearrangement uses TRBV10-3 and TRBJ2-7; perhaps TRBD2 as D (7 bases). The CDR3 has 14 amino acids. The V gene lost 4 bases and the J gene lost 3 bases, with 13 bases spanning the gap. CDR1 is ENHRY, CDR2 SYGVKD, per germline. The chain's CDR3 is CAISGGGGSYEQYF. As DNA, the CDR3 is TGTGCCATCAGTGGGGGGGGCGGGAGCTACGAGCAGTACTTC.

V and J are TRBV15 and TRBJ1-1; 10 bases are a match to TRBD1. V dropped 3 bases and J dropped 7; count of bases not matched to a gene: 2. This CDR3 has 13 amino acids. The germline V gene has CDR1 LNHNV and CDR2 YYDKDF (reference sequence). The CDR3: CATSRTGGSEAFF. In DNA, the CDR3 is TGTGCCACCAGCAGGACAGGGGGCAGTGAAGCTTTCTTT.

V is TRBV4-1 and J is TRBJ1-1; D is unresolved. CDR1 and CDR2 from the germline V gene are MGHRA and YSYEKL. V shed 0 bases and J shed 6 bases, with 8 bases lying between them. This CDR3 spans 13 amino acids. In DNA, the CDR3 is TGCGCCAGCAGCCAAGATCTAGTCTCTGAAGCTTTCTTT. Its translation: CASSQDLVSEAFF.

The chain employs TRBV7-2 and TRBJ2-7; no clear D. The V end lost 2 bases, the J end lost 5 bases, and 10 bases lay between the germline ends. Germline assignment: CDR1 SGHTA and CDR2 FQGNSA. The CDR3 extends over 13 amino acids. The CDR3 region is CASSLRALHEQYF. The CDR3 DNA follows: TGTGCCAGCAGCTTACGTGCTCTACACGAGCAGTACTTC.

CDR3: CASSSDRMSYEQYF. Written as DNA, the CDR3 is TGTGCCAGCAGCTCCGACAGAATGTCCTACGAGCAGTACTTC. The chain recombines TRBV5-6 with TRBJ2-7; D may be TRBD1 (5 bases). The CDR3 sequence is 14 residues long. Trimming stripped 3 bases from V and 1 base from J, with 11 bases between. Germline assignment: CDR1 SGHDT and CDR2 YYEEEE.